This T cell receptor (beta chain) derives from a study of blood T cells in healthy people across ages. General study points: While age rose, TCR beta diversity per million T cells dropped in a roughly linear way.

Germline values: CDR1 SEHNR, CDR2 FQNEAQ (reference sequence). The CDR3 is 16 amino acids. Trimming removed 6 bases from V and 1 base from J; junction bases left unmatched: 6. Concerning this clonotype itself: Its antigen is undetermined.

The people who gave samples were healthy Caucasians from Russia, aged roughly 6 to 90. PCR was performed a second time for about 6 to 12 cycles using a sample-barcoded 5' primer and a J-beta primer mix. Unique molecular identifiers of 12 random nucleotides labeled each cDNA. CDR3-containing paired-end reads numbered at least 3 million in each sample. Each CDR3 protein gets one entry after TCRdb re-called the 5' RACE reads with MiXCR. The sample carries roughly 1,800,000 distinct CDR3 sequences, about 50% recorded once. The rearrangement uses TRBV7-9 and TRBJ2-2; 9 bases are a match to TRBD2. The specimen was blood. This sequence originates from a middle-aged woman in good health. CDR3 protein: CASRDQRGENTGELFF. CDR3 coding DNA: TGTGCCAGCAGGGATCAGCGGGGGGAGAACACCGGGGAGCTGTTTTTT.